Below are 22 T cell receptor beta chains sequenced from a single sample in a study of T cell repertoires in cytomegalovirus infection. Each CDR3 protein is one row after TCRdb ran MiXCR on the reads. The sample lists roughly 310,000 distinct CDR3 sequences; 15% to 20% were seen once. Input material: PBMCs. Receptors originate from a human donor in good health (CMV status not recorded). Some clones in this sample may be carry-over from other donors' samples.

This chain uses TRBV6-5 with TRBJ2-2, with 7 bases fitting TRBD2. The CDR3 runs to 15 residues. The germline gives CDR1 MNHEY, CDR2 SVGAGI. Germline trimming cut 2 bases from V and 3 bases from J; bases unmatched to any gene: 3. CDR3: CASSYGSGDTGELFF. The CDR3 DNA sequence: TGTGCCAGCAGTTACGGGAGCGGGGACACCGGGGAGCTGTTTTTT.

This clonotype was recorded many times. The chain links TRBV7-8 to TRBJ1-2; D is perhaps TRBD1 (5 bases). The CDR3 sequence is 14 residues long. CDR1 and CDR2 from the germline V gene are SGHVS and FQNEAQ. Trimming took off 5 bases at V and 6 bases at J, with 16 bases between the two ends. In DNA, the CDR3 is TGTGCCAGCAGCGCAGTAGGGGATTTACATGGCTACACCTTC. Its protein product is CASSAVGDLHGYTF.

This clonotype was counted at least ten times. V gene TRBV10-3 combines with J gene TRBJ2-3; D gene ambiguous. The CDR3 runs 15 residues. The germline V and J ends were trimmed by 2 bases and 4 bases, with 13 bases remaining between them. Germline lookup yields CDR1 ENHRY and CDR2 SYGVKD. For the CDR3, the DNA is TGTGCCATCAGTGAGAAGTGGACGGGCGCAGATACGCAGTATTTT. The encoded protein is CAISEKWTGADTQYF.

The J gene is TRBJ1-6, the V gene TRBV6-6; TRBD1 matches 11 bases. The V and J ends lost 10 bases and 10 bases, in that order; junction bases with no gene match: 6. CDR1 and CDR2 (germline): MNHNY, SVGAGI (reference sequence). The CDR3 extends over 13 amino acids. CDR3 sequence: CATRTGGESPLHF. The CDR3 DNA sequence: TGTGCCACCCGGACAGGGGGCGAGTCACCCCTCCACTTT.

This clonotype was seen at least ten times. CDR3 loop: CASSLRGRSEQPQHF. CDR3 DNA: TGTGCCAGCAGTTTACGGGGTAGATCAGAGCAGCCCCAGCATTTT. This sequence joins TRBV28 and TRBJ1-5; D is undetermined. The CDR3 is 15 amino acids. Germline V gives CDR1 MDHEN, CDR2 SYDVKM. V lost 2 bases to trimming and J lost 7 bases, with 15 bases between them.

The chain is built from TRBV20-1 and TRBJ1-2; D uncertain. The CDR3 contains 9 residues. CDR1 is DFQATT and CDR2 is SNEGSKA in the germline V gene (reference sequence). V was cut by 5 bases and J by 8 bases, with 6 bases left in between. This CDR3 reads CSAGRGYTF. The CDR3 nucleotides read TGCAGTGCTGGAAGAGGCTACACCTTC.

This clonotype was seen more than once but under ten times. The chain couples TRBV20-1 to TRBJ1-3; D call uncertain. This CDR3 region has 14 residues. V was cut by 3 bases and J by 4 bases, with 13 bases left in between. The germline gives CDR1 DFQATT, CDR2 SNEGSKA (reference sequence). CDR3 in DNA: TGCAGTGCTAGTGTTCTGGGTTTAGGAAACACCATATATTTT. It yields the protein CSASVLGLGNTIYF.

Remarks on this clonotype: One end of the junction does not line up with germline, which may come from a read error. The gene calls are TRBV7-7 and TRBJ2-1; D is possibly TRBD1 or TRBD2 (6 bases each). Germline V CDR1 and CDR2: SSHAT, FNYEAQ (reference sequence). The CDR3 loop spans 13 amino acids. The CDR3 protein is CASSLNGGHEQFF. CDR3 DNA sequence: TGTGCTAGCAGCTTAAACGGGGGCCATGAGCAGTTCTTC.

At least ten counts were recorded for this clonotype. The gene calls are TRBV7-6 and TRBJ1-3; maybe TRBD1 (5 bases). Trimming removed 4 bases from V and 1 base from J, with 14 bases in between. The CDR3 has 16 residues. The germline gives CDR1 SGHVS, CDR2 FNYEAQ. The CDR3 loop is CASSSLKGRSGNTIYF. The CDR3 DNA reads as TGTGCCAGCAGCTCCCTGAAGGGGCGGTCTGGAAACACCATATATTTT. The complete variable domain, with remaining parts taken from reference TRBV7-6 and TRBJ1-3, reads GAGVSQSPRYKVTKRGQDVALRCDPISGHVSLYWYRQALGQGPEFLTYFNYEAQQDKSGLPNDRFSAERPEGSISTLTIQRTEQRDSAMYRCASSSLKGRSGNTIYFGEGSWLTVV.

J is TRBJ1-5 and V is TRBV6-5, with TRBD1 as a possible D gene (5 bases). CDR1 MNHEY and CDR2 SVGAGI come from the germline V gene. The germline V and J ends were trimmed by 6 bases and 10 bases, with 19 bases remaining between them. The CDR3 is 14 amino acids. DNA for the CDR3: TGTGCCAGCAGCCCCACCTCGACAGTTCTACCCCAGCATTTT. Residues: CASSPTSTVLPQHF.

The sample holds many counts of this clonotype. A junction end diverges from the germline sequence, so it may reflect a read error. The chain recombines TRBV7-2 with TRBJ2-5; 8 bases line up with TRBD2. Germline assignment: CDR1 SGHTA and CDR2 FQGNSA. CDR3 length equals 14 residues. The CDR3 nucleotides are TGTGCCAGCAGCTCGGGGGGGGGGCAAGCGACCCAGTACTTC. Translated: CASSSGGGQATQYF. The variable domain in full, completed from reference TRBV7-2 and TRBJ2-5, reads GAGVSQSPSNKVTEKGKDVELRCDPISGHTALYWYRQSLGQGLEFLIYFQGNSAPDKSGLPSDRFSAERTGGSVSTLTIQRTQQEDSAVYLCASSSGGGQATQYFGPGTRLLVL.

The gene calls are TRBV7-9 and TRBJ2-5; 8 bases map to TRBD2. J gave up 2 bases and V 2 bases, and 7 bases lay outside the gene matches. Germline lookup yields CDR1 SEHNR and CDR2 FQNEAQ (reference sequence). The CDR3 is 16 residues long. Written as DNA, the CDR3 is TGTGCCAGCAGCTTAATGGCGGGGGGAACACAAGAGACCCAGTACTTC. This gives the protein CASSLMAGGTQETQYF.

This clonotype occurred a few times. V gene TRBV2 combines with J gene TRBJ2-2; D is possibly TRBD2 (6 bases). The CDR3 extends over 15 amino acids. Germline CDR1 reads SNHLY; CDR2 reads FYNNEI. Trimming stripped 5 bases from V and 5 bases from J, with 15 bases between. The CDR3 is CASSFREVGTGELFF. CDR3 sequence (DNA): TGTGCCAGCAGTTTCAGGGAGGTCGGAACCGGGGAGCTGTTTTTT. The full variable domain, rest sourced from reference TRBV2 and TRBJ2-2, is EPEVTQTPSHQVTQMGQEVILRCVPISNHLYFYWYRQILGQKVEFLVSFYNNEISEKSEIFDDQFSVERPDGSNFTLKIRSTKLEDSAMYFCASSFREVGTGELFFGEGSRLTVL.

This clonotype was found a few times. CDR3 DNA sequence: TGTGCCAGCTCACCAAGCGGGGCTCGGAACACTGAAGCTTTCTTT. Encoded protein: CASSPSGARNTEAFF. This sequence joins TRBV18 and TRBJ1-1; maybe TRBD1 (5 bases). Germline V gene sequence: CDR1 KGHSH, CDR2 LQKENI. With 2 bases removed from V and 1 base from J, the gap between germline ends came to 11 bases. The CDR3 covers 15 residues. Full variable domain (remainder filled in from reference TRBV18 and TRBJ1-1): NAGVMQNPRHLVRRRGQEARLRCSPMKGHSHVYWYRQLPEEGLKFMVYLQKENIIDESGMPKERFSAEFPKEGPSILRIQQVVRGDSAAYFCASSPSGARNTEAFFGQGTRLTVV.

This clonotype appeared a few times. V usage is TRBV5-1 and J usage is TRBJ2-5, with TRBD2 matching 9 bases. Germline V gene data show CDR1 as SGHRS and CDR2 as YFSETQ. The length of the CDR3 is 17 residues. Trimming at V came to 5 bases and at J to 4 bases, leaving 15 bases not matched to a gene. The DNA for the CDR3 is TGCGCCAGCAGACTGGAGGCTGGCGGGGGGGCCGGAGAGACCCAGTACTTC. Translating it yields CASRLEAGGGAGETQYF.

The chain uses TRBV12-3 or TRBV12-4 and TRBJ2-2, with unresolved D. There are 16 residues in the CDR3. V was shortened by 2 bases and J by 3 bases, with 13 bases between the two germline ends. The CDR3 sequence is CASSLLDRSDTGELFF. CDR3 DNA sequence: TGTGCCAGCAGTTTATTGGATCGGTCGGACACCGGGGAGCTGTTTTTT.

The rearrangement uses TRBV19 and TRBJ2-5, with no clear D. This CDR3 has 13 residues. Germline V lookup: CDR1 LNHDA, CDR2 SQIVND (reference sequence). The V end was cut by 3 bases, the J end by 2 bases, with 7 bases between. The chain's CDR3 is CASSIQKQETQYF. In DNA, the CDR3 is TGTGCCAGTAGTATCCAGAAGCAAGAGACCCAGTACTTC.

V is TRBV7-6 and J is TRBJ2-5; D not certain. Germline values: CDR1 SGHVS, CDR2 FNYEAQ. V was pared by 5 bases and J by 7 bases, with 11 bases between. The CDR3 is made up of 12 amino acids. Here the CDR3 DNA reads TGTGCCAGCAGCCCTCGATCAGGGACCCAGTACTTC. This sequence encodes CASSPRSGTQYF.

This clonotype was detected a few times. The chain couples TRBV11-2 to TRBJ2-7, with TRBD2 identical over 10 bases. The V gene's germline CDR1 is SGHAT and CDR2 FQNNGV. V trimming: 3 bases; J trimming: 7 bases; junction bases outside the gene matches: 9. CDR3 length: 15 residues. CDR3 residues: CASSFARTSGAEQYF. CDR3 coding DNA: TGTGCCAGCAGCTTTGCTCGGACTAGCGGAGCTGAGCAGTACTTC.

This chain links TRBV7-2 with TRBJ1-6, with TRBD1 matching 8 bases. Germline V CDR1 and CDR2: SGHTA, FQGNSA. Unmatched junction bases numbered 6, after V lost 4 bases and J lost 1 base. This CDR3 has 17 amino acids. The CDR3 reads CASSYRTGSSYNSPLHF. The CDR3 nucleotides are TGTGCCAGCAGCTACCGGACAGGGAGTTCCTATAATTCACCCCTCCACTTT.

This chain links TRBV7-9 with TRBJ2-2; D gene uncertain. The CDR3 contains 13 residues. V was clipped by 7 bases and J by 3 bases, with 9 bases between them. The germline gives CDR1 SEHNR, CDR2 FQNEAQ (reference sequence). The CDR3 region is CASKAVDTGELFF. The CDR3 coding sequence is TGTGCCAGCAAGGCAGTGGACACCGGGGAGCTGTTTTTT.

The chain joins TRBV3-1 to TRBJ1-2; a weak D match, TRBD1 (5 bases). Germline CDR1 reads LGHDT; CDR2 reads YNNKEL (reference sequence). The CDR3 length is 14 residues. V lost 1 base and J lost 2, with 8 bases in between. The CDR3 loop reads CASSQGGRNYGYTF. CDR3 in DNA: TGTGCCAGCAGCCAAGGGGGCAGGAACTATGGCTACACCTTC.